Here is one T cell receptor beta chain with its context. The data were obtained in a study of identical twins. V gave up 7 bases and J gave up 6 bases, with 12 bases separating them. Germline-derived CDR1 and CDR2 are MNHNS and SASEGT. The CDR3 extends over 13 amino acids. A universal primer binding site was introduced by template switching. The final cDNA contained unique molecular identifiers. TCRdb reanalysed the 5' RACE reads using MiXCR and keeps one entry per CDR3 protein. This table has about 220,000 distinct CDR3 sequences, 7.5% appearing once. These data were likewise used in another study, on yellow fever vaccine responses in identical twins.

The TCR was taken from a woman aged 18-35 years in good health. Sequencing input: memory (CD45RO+) T cells sorted from blood. The chain combines TRBV6-1 with TRBJ2-2, with D unclear. CDR3 nucleotide sequence: TGTGCCAGCAACGAAAGGGTGTCCGGGGAGCTGTTTTTT. This translates into CASNERVSGELFF.